The count of the clone carrying this TCR beta chain is one. The antigen remains unidentified. This beta chain is off target for a library built for alpha chains, so its abundance means little. TCRdb reprocessed the 5' RACE reads via MiXCR and lists one record per CDR3 protein. This sample has 4,000 to 5,500 distinct CDR3 sequences; around 12% occur once, and the top ten carry roughly 30%. This entry comes from a study of spatial heterogeneity in lung cancer. In the study overall: The study observed each unique TCR and UMI combination more than ten times on average in raw reads.

The time point is: sample taken at primary tumor resection. There are 13 residues in the CDR3. Between the trimmed V and J ends, which lost 3 bases and 4 bases, there was a span of 8 bases. Germline loops: CDR1 SGDLS, CDR2 YYNGEE. General study results and limits: Counts that tracked tumor mutation counts were those of expanded intratumoral alpha and beta TCRs.

The receptor was derived from a male donor with early-stage non-small cell lung cancer. The sample in question was lung tumor tissue, obtained at surgery. The chain couples TRBV9 to TRBJ1-3; D uncertain. In DNA, the CDR3 is TGTGCCAGCAGCGACAGTTCCGGAAACACCATATATTTT. Translated, it gives CASSDSSGNTIYF.